These 25 T cell receptor beta chains share one sample of origin, sequenced in a study of CD8 T cells in Susac syndrome. Random-hexamer reverse transcription was applied to roughly 0.5 to 1 ug RNA. MiXCR, run by TCRdb on the immunoSEQ multiplex PCR reads, gives a single entry per CDR3 protein. Of 150,000 to 200,000 distinct CDR3 sequences listed, about 93% are singletons. Sequenced material: CD4+ T cells from PBMCs. The receptors come from a human donor in good health.

V gene TRBV27 combines with J gene TRBJ2-3; D call uncertain. V lost 0 bases, J lost 7 bases, and 5 bases lay in between. The CDR3 has 12 amino acids. The V gene's germline CDR1 is MNHEY and CDR2 SMNVEV (reference sequence). CDR3 in amino acids: CASSLSPHTQYF. The DNA of the CDR3 is TGTGCCAGCAGTTTATCCCCGCATACGCAGTATTTT.

This chain uses TRBV5-1 with TRBJ2-5; 9 bases line up with TRBD2. The CDR3 spans 15 residues. J lost 2 bases, V lost 4 bases, and 6 bases had no gene match. Per the germline V gene, CDR1 is SGHRS and CDR2 is YFSETQ. The CDR3 DNA is TGCGCCAGCAGCCAGGTGACTAGCGGACAAGAGACCCAGTACTTC. Translating it yields CASSQVTSGQETQYF. The complete variable domain, with remaining parts taken from reference TRBV5-1 and TRBJ2-5, reads KAGVTQTPRYLIKTRGQQVTLSCSPISGHRSVSWYQQTPGQGLQFLFEYFSETQRNKGNFPGRFSGRQFSNSRSEMNVSTLELGDSALYLCASSQVTSGQETQYFGPGTRLLVL.

The chain uses TRBV29-1 and TRBJ2-5; 8 positions match TRBD2. Unmatched junction bases numbered 6, after V lost 7 bases and J lost 5 bases. This CDR3 has 12 residues. Per the germline V gene, CDR1 is SQVTM and CDR2 is ANQGSEA. CDR3 sequence (DNA): TGCAGCGGGGGCGGGGGGCACGAGACCCAGTACTTC. Translating it yields CSGGGGHETQYF.

J is TRBJ2-5 and V is TRBV19; no clear D gene. This CDR3 is built from 15 residues. CDR1 is LNHDA and CDR2 is SQIVND in the germline V gene (reference sequence). V lost 4 bases and J 4 bases, leaving 16 bases between the germline ends. The CDR3 spells CASSTIRAERETQYF. The DNA of the CDR3 is TGTGCCAGTAGTACGATCCGGGCCGAAAGAGAGACCCAGTACTTC.

V usage is TRBV15 and J usage is TRBJ2-5, with D unresolved. This CDR3 is built from 15 residues. Germline CDR1 is LNHNV and CDR2 is YYDKDF (reference sequence). Trimming stripped 5 bases from V and 4 bases from J, with 17 bases between. For the CDR3, the DNA is TGTGCCACCAGCGAGTTGAGTTTCAATCCAGAGACCCAGTACTTC. Its translation: CATSELSFNPETQYF.

This chain links TRBV7-2 with TRBJ2-2; D is undetermined. V was shortened by 5 bases and J by 8 bases, with 18 bases between the two germline ends. Germline V gene data show CDR1 as SGHTA and CDR2 as FQGNSA. The CDR3 consists of 15 residues. The CDR3 sequence is CASSRARSLVGELFF. CDR3 in DNA: TGTGCCAGCAGCCGCGCCAGGTCGTTAGTGGGGGAGCTGTTTTTT.

V gene TRBV29-1 combines with J gene TRBJ2-3; TRBD2 agrees at 10 bases. CDR1 is SQVTM, CDR2 ANQGSEA, per germline. The CDR3 extends over 15 amino acids. The J segment lost 4 bases and the V segment lost 7 bases, leaving 11 bases of the junction unmatched. CDR3 amino acids: CSARVLAGSSDTQYF. DNA for the CDR3: TGCAGCGCACGGGTACTAGCGGGGTCGTCAGATACGCAGTATTTT.

This chain joins TRBV29-1 and TRBJ2-1; 13 bases are shared with TRBD2. The ends lost 6 bases at V and 0 bases at J; junction bases unmatched: 11. This CDR3 is 18 amino acids long. Germline CDR1 SQVTM, CDR2 ANQGSEA. The DNA for the CDR3 is TGCAGCGTCGCTGGACTAGCGGGGGCCCCCAGCTCCTACAATGAGCAGTTCTTC. It codes for CSVAGLAGAPSSYNEQFF.

The V call is TRBV23-1, the J call TRBJ1-5; weak D call: TRBD1 (6 bases). TRBV23-1 is assigned to the ORF class and has an uncertain function. Trimming shortened V by 8 bases and J by 5 bases, and 22 bases separated the two germline ends. This CDR3 contains 16 residues. The CDR3 protein is CASRRKGGEADQPQHF. The CDR3 region has the DNA TGCGCCAGCCGCCGAAAGGGGGGGGAGGCAGATCAGCCCCAGCATTTT.

This sequence joins TRBV6-5 and TRBJ1-1; D might be TRBD1 (5 bases). Trimming left V 6 bases short and J 1 base short, with 12 bases between. Germline-derived CDR1 and CDR2 are MNHEY and SVGAGI. The CDR3 is made up of 14 amino acids. Written as DNA, the CDR3 is TGTGCCAGCAGCTACACAGGACAGAACACTGAAGCTTTCTTT. Translating it yields CASSYTGQNTEAFF.

Only one count was recorded for this clonotype. This sequence joins TRBV3-1 and TRBJ1-4, with a weak D call TRBD1 (5 bases). Germline CDR1 is LGHDT and CDR2 is YNNKEL (reference sequence). The CDR3 has 17 residues. V lost 1 base to trimming and J lost 8 bases, with 20 bases between them. The CDR3 DNA reads as TGTGCCAGCAGCCAAGGGGCCACAACCAGGCGGGGGGAAAAACTGTTTTTT. Residues: CASSQGATTRRGEKLFF.

The gene calls are TRBV13 and TRBJ2-1, with D perhaps matching TRBD1 (5 bases). Germline V gene lookup returns CDR1 PRHDT and CDR2 FYEKMQ (reference sequence). The V end was cut by 5 bases, the J end by 4 bases, with 15 bases between. The CDR3 is made up of 15 amino acids. The CDR3 DNA is TGTGCCAGCAGCCTATACCACGACAGATACAATGAGCAGTTCTTC. Protein: CASSLYHDRYNEQFF.

The chain links TRBV4-1 to TRBJ2-5; 7 bases align to TRBD1. The V gene's germline CDR1 is MGHRA and CDR2 YSYEKL. V gave up 4 bases and J gave up 0 bases; unmatched junction bases: 8. This CDR3 comprises 16 residues. The CDR3 region is CASSPGWDRNQETQYF. CDR3 in DNA: TGCGCCAGCAGCCCAGGATGGGACAGAAACCAAGAGACCCAGTACTTC.

The chain joins TRBV18 to TRBJ2-3; the match to TRBD2 covers 8 bases. The CDR3 contains 16 residues. Germline V gene sequence: CDR1 KGHSH, CDR2 LQKENI. The ends lost 1 base at V and 0 bases at J; junction bases unmatched: 3. The CDR3 region is CASSPRLAGSTDTQYF. The DNA of the CDR3 is TGTGCCAGCTCACCACGTCTAGCGGGTAGCACAGATACGCAGTATTTT. Looking up the rest from reference TRBV18 and TRBJ2-3 gives the full variable domain: NAGVMQNPRHLVRRRGQEARLRCSPMKGHSHVYWYRQLPEEGLKFMVYLQKENIIDESGMPKERFSAEFPKEGPSILRIQQVVRGDSAAYFCASSPRLAGSTDTQYFGPGTRLTVL.

This chain joins TRBV13 and TRBJ1-6; D not certain. The germline V and J ends were trimmed by 4 bases and 10 bases, with 11 bases remaining between them. This CDR3 comprises 13 residues. Germline V CDR1 and CDR2: PRHDT, FYEKMQ (reference sequence). The CDR3 sequence is CASSYYDDSPLHF. The DNA for the CDR3 is TGTGCCAGCAGCTACTACGACGACTCACCCCTCCACTTT.

This clonotype has only one observation. This chain connects TRBV6-5 to TRBJ2-2; 7 bases fit TRBD2. Germline V gives CDR1 MNHEY, CDR2 SVGAGI. The CDR3 spans 13 residues. CDR3 amino acids: CGTKGLNTGELFF. As DNA, the CDR3 is TGTGGAACAAAGGGACTAAACACCGGGGAGCTGTTTTTT.

The V gene is TRBV7-8, the J gene TRBJ1-1; tentative D call: TRBD1 (5 bases). Germline CDR1 SGHVS, CDR2 FQNEAQ. V lost 6 bases to trimming and J lost 7 bases, with 9 bases between them. This CDR3 spans 11 amino acids. CDR3 protein: CASRTTGEAFF. The CDR3 coding sequence is TGTGCCAGCAGGACAACAGGTGAAGCTTTCTTT.

The chain employs TRBV3-1 and TRBJ2-3, with D hard to call. The CDR3 has 13 amino acids. V was shortened by 1 base and J by 4 bases, with 6 bases between the two germline ends. The V gene's germline CDR1 is LGHDT and CDR2 YNNKEL (reference sequence). CDR3 nucleotide sequence: TGTGCCAGCAGCCAAGGTGTGGCAGATACGCAGTATTTT. Protein sequence: CASSQGVADTQYF.

The chain carries TRBV20-1 and TRBJ2-1, with TRBD1 matching over 8 bases. After removal of 7 bases from V and 2 bases from J, the junction contained 4 bases not matched to a gene. The germline V gene has CDR1 DFQATT and CDR2 SNEGSKA (reference sequence). The CDR3 is 13 residues long. As DNA, the CDR3 is TGCAGTGTGTACAGGGGGACCTACAATGAGCAGTTCTTC. Translated, it gives CSVYRGTYNEQFF.

This chain connects TRBV5-1 to TRBJ2-7; TRBD1 matches 7 bases. The J segment lost 3 bases and the V segment lost 4 bases, leaving 7 bases of the junction unmatched. The CDR3 has 14 amino acids. The V gene's germline CDR1 is SGHRS and CDR2 YFSETQ. CDR3 DNA sequence: TGCGCCAGCAGCCGGGACAGCACCAGCTACGAGCAGTACTTC. It yields the protein CASSRDSTSYEQYF.

The gene calls are TRBV12-3 or TRBV12-4 and TRBJ2-1; D ambiguous. Trimming stripped 2 bases from V and 12 bases from J, with 8 bases between. The CDR3 is 11 amino acids. CDR3 nucleotides: TGTGCCAGCAGTTTACAGAACCTGCAGTTCTTC. This encodes CASSLQNLQFF.

The chain uses TRBV14 and TRBJ2-7; the D is unclear. CDR1 SGHDN and CDR2 FVKESK come from the germline V gene. The CDR3 length is 12 residues. V lost 1 base, J lost 8 bases, and 9 bases lay in between. CDR3 nucleotides: TGTGCCAGCAGCCAAGCAAGCAGAAAGCAGTACTTC. It translates to CASSQASRKQYF.

The chain recombines TRBV18 with TRBJ2-3; no clear D. V shed 0 bases and J shed 6 bases, with 4 bases lying between them. This CDR3 has 12 amino acids. The germline V gene has CDR1 KGHSH and CDR2 LQKENI. This CDR3 is CASSPPYDTQYF. CDR3 sequence (DNA): TGTGCCAGCTCACCACCGTATGATACGCAGTATTTT.

The chain recombines TRBV7-9 with TRBJ2-7; no firm D call. Germline assignment: CDR1 SEHNR and CDR2 FQNEAQ (reference sequence). V gave up 3 bases and J gave up 0 bases, with 9 bases separating them. The CDR3 runs to 14 residues. CDR3: CASSLAANSYEQYF. The CDR3 DNA sequence: TGTGCCAGCAGCTTGGCGGCGAACTCCTACGAGCAGTACTTC.

The rearrangement links TRBV28 to TRBJ1-2, with 9 bases lining up with TRBD1. This CDR3 comprises 13 residues. Germline CDR1 reads MDHEN; CDR2 reads SYDVKM. J was trimmed by 8 bases and V by 6 bases; bases with no gene match: 7. CDR3 sequence (DNA): TGTGCCAGCAGGGCCGGGACAGGGCGCGGCTACACCTTC. Amino acids: CASRAGTGRGYTF.